Presented here are 14 T cell receptor beta chains from one specimen sequenced in a study of cytomegalovirus exposure and HLA in healthy donors. Repertoires were generated with immunoSEQ multiplex PCR, while TCRdb's copy carries only in-frame clones and drops some. Of about 110,000 clones listed, around nine tenths were seen once; the top ten hold approximately 1.9%. Sequencing input: PBMCs. The receptors were gathered from a woman between 18 and 29 years old in good health and CMV-seronegative.

The table lists this clone with a count of one. The CDR3 loop reads CASSPQGDRTYEQYF. The CDR3 DNA follows: TGTGCCAGCAGCCCACAGGGGGATCGCACCTACGAGCAGTACTTC. V usage is TRBV27 and J usage is TRBJ2-7; TRBD1 matches 8 bases. The V segment lost 6 bases and the J segment 2 bases; nucleotides outside the gene matches: 9. The CDR3 covers 15 residues. Germline CDR1 is MNHEY and CDR2 is SMNVEV (reference sequence).

This clone turned up a few times. V usage is TRBV11-2 and J usage is TRBJ1-1; TRBD1 is a possible D gene (5 bases). The V and J ends lost 1 base and 7 bases respectively, with 7 bases between them. Germline V gene data show CDR1 as SGHAT and CDR2 as FQNNGV. The CDR3 covers 12 residues. CDR3 nucleotides: TGTGCCAGCAGCTTAGGACAGAGTGAAGCTTTCTTT. It is translated as CASSLGQSEAFF.

The chain recombines TRBV9 with TRBJ2-2; tentative D call: TRBD2 (6 bases). V was pared by 2 bases and J by 4 bases, with 15 bases between. The germline V gene has CDR1 SGDLS and CDR2 YYNGEE. The CDR3 runs 16 residues. The CDR3 DNA sequence: TGTGCCAGCAGCGTCAGGGCCGACGGGGGCACCGGGGAGCTGTTTTTT. Encoded protein: CASSVRADGGTGELFF.

This rearrangement joins TRBV29-1 to TRBJ1-4, with 7 bases that match TRBD1. The V gene's germline CDR1 is SQVTM and CDR2 ANQGSEA. Losses at the gene ends were 6 bases for V and 0 bases for J; bases not matched to a gene: 7. The CDR3 has 15 amino acids. This CDR3 reads CSVRQGIATNEKLFF. CDR3 nucleotide sequence: TGCAGCGTCCGACAGGGAATCGCAACTAATGAAAAACTGTTTTTT. Combining the CDR3 with reference TRBV29-1 and TRBJ1-4 gives the whole variable domain SAVISQKPSRDICQRGTSLTIQCQVDSQVTMMFWYRQQPGQSLTLIATANQGSEATYESGFVIDKFPISRPNLTFSTLTVSNMSPEDSSIYLCSVRQGIATNEKLFFGSGTQLSVL.

This CDR3 reads CASSFSNTGELFF. The CDR3 DNA follows: TGTGCCAGCAGTTTTAGTAACACCGGGGAGCTGTTTTTT. This chain connects TRBV27 to TRBJ2-2; no definite D call. The V gene lost 3 bases and the J gene lost 2 bases, with 4 bases spanning the gap. Per germline, CDR1 MNHEY and CDR2 SMNVEV (reference sequence). The CDR3 contains 13 residues.

This clone has a single count. The V gene is TRBV7-6, the J gene TRBJ1-3, with a weak D call TRBD1 (5 bases). Germline-derived CDR1 and CDR2 are SGHVS and FNYEAQ. V was cut by 5 bases and J by 0 bases, with 11 bases left in between. The CDR3 covers 15 residues. CDR3 sequence reads: CASSPRQSSGNTIYF. The CDR3 nucleotides read TGTGCCAGCAGCCCTCGACAGTCCTCTGGAAACACCATATATTTT.

This rearrangement joins TRBV11-2 to TRBJ2-5; D remains ambiguous. V lost 3 bases to trimming and J lost 9 bases, with 8 bases between them. The CDR3 runs to 11 residues. Germline CDR1 SGHAT, CDR2 FQNNGV. The CDR3 protein is CASSFLTAQYF. Here the CDR3 DNA reads TGTGCCAGCAGCTTCTTAACGGCCCAGTACTTC.

V usage is TRBV4-3 and J usage is TRBJ1-4, with 8 bases lining up with TRBD1. From germline, CDR1 is LGHNA and CDR2 YSLEER. The CDR3 runs to 17 residues. V lost 0 bases and J lost 7; bases outside the gene matches: 10. Here the CDR3 DNA reads TGCGCCAGCAGCCAAGATAAGAACGGAGGGACAGGTGAAAAACTGTTTTTT. Amino acids: CASSQDKNGGTGEKLFF.

The chain uses TRBV25-1 and TRBJ1-4; weak D call: TRBD1 (6 bases). Per germline, CDR1 MGHDK and CDR2 SYGVNS. V lost 1 base and J lost 6, with 15 bases in between. This CDR3 comprises 16 residues. CDR3 sequence reads: CASSEWKGEGDEKLFF. The CDR3 DNA reads as TGTGCCAGCAGTGAATGGAAAGGGGAGGGGGATGAAAAACTGTTTTTT.

The chain uses TRBV7-9 and TRBJ1-2; the match to TRBD1 covers 8 bases. V dropped 4 bases and J dropped 2; count of bases not matched to a gene: 3. The CDR3 is 14 amino acids. Germline loops: CDR1 SEHNR, CDR2 FQNEAQ (reference sequence). CDR3 nucleotides: TGTGCCAGCAGCTGGGACAGGCGGAACTATGGCTACACCTTC. It translates to CASSWDRRNYGYTF.

The count of this clone is one. V gene TRBV6-6 combines with J gene TRBJ2-7; D might be TRBD2 (5 bases). CDR1 and CDR2 (germline): MNHNY, SVGAGI (reference sequence). V lost 6 bases and J 6 bases, leaving 15 bases between the germline ends. This CDR3 has 13 residues. The CDR3 protein is CASSYVQRSEQYF. The CDR3 bases are TGTGCCAGCAGCTACGTACAGCGGTCCGAGCAGTACTTC.

The rearrangement joins TRBV15 to TRBJ1-5, with a weak D call TRBD1 (6 bases). The CDR3 contains 17 residues. Germline CDR1 is LNHNV and CDR2 is YYDKDF (reference sequence). V lost 3 bases, J lost 2 bases, and 17 bases lay in between. CDR3 nucleotide sequence: TGTGCCACCAGCAGCGCCCGCAGGGGTCTTGGCAATCAGCCCCAGCATTTT. It codes for CATSSARRGLGNQPQHF.

The V gene is TRBV10-3, the J gene TRBJ1-1, with 10 bases identical to TRBD1. CDR1 is ENHRY and CDR2 is SYGVKD in the germline V gene. The CDR3 extends over 16 amino acids. With V trimmed by 4 bases and J by 5 bases, 10 bases remained unmatched. CDR3 amino acids: CAISAEGGQGLTEAFF. The CDR3 DNA reads as TGTGCCATCAGTGCGGAGGGGGGACAGGGGTTGACTGAAGCTTTCTTT.

The V call is TRBV19, the J call TRBJ1-2; D is unclear. Germline loops: CDR1 LNHDA, CDR2 SQIVND (reference sequence). This CDR3 contains 14 residues. Trimming removed 5 bases at V and 6 bases at J, with 16 bases between. CDR3 nucleotides: TGTGCCAGTAGTTATGTGGGAGCGGTGGATGGCTACACCTTC. Protein: CASSYVGAVDGYTF.